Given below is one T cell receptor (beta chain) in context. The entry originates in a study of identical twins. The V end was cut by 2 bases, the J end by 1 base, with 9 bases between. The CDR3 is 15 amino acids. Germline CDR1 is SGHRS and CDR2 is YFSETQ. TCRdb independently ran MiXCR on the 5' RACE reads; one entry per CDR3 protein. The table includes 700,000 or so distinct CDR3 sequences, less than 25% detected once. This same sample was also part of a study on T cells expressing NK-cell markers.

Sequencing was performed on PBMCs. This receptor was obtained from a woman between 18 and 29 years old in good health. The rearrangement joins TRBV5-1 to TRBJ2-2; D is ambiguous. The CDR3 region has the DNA TGCGCCAGCAGCTTTATCACGGGGAACACCGGGGAGCTGTTTTTT. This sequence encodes CASSFITGNTGELFF. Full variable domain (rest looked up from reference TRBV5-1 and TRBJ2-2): KAGVTQTPRYLIKTRGQQVTLSCSPISGHRSVSWYQQTPGQGLQFLFEYFSETQRNKGNFPGRFSGRQFSNSRSEMNVSTLELGDSALYLCASSFITGNTGELFFGEGSRLTVL.